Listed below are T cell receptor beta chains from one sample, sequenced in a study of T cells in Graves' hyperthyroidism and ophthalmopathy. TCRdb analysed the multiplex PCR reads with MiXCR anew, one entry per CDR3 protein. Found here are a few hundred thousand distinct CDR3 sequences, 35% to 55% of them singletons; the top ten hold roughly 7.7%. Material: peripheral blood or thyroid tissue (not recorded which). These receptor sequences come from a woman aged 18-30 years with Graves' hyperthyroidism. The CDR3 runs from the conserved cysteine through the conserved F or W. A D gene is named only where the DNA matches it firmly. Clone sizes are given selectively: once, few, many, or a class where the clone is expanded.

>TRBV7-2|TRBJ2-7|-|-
TGTGCCAGCAGCTCAAACTGGGGCGACGTGTACTTC
CASSSNWGDVYF
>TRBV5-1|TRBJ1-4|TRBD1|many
TGCGCCAGCAGCTTGGGACAGGGACAAAAACTGTTTTTT
CASSLGQGQKLFF
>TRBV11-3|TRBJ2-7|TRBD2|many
TGTGCCAGCAGTCCCGGGGTGGGACTAGTCTACGAGCAGTACTTC
CASSPGVGLVYEQYF
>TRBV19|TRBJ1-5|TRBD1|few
TGTGCCACCGCGTCGACAGGGAGCGGCAATCAGCCCCAGCATTTT
CATASTGSGNQPQHF
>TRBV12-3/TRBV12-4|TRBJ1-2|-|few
TGTGCCAGCAGTTTACAGGGCAACACCTTC
CASSLQGNTF
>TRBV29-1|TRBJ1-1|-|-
TGCAGCGTTGAAGTAGCGGGATACACTGAAGCTTTCTTT
CSVEVAGYTEAFF
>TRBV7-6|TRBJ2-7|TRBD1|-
TGTGCCAGCTCACCCCCCGGGACAGGGGAGGGGGGCGAGCAGTACTTC
CASSPPGTGEGGEQYF
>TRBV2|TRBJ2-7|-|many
TGTGCCAGCAGTACCCAGGGCTACTACGAGCAGTACTTC
CASSTQGYYEQYF
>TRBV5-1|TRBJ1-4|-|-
TGCGCCAGCAGCTGGGGGGCTGAAAAACTGTTTTTT
CASSWGAEKLFF
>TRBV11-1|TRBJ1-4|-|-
TGTGCCAGCGGGAACCAGGAAAAACTGTTTTTT
CASGNQEKLFF
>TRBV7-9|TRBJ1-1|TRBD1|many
TGTGCCAGCAGCTTAGCGTTGGGACAGGGGTATACTGAAGCTTTCTTT
CASSLALGQGYTEAFF
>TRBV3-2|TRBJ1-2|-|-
TGTGCCAGCAGCCAATGGTGGTCCTATGGCTACACCTTC
CASSQWWSYGYTF
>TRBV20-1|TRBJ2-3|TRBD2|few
TGCAGTGCTCATGGGACTAGCGGGAGAGGGCCCACAGATACGCAGTATTTT
CSAHGTSGRGPTDTQYF
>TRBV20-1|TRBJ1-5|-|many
TGCAGTGCGGGGGGAAGACGCAATCAGCCCCAGCATTTT
CSAGGRRNQPQHF
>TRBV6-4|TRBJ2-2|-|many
TGTGCCAGCAGTGACAACACCGGGGAGCTGTTTTTT
CASSDNTGELFF
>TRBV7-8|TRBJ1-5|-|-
TGTGCCAGCAGCTTAAGAGTAGCGGCCTACAATGAGCATTTT
CASSLRVAAYNEHF
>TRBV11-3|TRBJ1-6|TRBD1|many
TGTGCCAGCAGCCCGCGGGACAGTGCTAATTCACCCCTCCACTTT
CASSPRDSANSPLHF
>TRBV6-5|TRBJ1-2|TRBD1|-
TGTGCCAGCAGTTACTCTGTGAAGGCAGGGGGTGGAGATGGCTACACCTTC
CASSYSVKAGGGDGYTF
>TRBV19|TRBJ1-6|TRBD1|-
TGTGCCAGTAGTATGGGACAGGGACAATCACCCCTCCACTTT
CASSMGQGQSPLHF
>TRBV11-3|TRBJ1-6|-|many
TGTGCCAGCAGCTTATCCAGCTCCTATAATTCACCCCTCCACTTT
CASSLSSSYNSPLHF
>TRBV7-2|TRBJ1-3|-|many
TGTGCCAGCAGCACTTCGACAGTCTCTGGAAACACCATATATTTT
CASSTSTVSGNTIYF
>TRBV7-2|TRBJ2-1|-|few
TGTGCCAGCAGCGGTAAGACGAGTCCAGAGTTCTTC
CASSGKTSPEFF
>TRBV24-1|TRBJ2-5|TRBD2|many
TGTGCCACCAGTGCGAGACCTGGGACTAGCGGGACTGGGACCCAGTACTTC
CATSARPGTSGTGTQYF
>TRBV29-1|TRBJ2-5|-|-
TGCAGCGTTGAAGATCTTCACGGACAACAAGAGACCCAGTACTTC
CSVEDLHGQQETQYF
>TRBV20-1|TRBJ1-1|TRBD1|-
TGCAGTGCTAGGGACAGGGGGCGTAACAATGAAGCTTTCTTT
CSARDRGRNNEAFF
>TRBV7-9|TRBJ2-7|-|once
TGTGCCAGCAGCTGCTGTTTGGGACTTATCGACTACGAGCAGTACTTC
CASSCCLGLIDYEQYF
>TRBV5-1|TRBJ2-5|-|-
TGCGCCAGCAGCTTAGTGGTCAGTCAAGAGACCCAGTACTTC
CASSLVVSQETQYF
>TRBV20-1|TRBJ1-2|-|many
TGCAGTGCTGGAGGACGGGACTATGGCTACACCTTC
CSAGGRDYGYTF
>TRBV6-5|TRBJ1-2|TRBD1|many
TGTGCCAGCAGTGAGGGGGCAGTTTACGGCTACACCTTC
CASSEGAVYGYTF
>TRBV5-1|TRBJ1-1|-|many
TGCGCCAGCAGCTTAGGTCGAGGACGGAATAAACACACTGAAGCTTTCTTT
CASSLGRGRNKHTEAFF
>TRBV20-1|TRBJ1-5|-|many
TGCAGTGCTAGAGGGGGGATTCATAGCAATCAGCCCCAGCATTTT
CSARGGIHSNQPQHF
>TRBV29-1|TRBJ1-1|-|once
TGCAGCGTCCTGGCGTGGAACACTGAAGCTTTCTTT
CSVLAWNTEAFF
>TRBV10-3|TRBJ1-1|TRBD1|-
TGTGCCATGAACCCGGACAGGTACACTGAAGCTTTCTTT
CAMNPDRYTEAFF
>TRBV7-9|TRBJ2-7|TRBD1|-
TGTGCCAGCAGCTTAGCCCGGGACAGGCTTTACGAGCAGTACTTC
CASSLARDRLYEQYF
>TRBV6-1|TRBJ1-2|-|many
TGTGCCAGCAGTGAGTCTGGCTTCGGGGGCTACACCTTC
CASSESGFGGYTF
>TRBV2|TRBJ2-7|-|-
TGTGCCAGCAGTGAAAGGGGGGGTGGGTACGAGCAGTACTTC
CASSERGGGYEQYF
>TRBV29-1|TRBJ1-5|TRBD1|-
TGCAGCGTAGAGGGGGCGAGAGATCAGCCCCAGCATTTT
CSVEGARDQPQHF
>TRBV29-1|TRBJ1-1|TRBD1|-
TGCAGTGAAGAGACAGGGACTTTGAACACTGAAGCTTTCTTT
CSEETGTLNTEAFF